This is a list of T cell receptor beta chains from one sample in a study of cytomegalovirus exposure and HLA in healthy donors. TCRdb's copy holds only in-frame clones and misses some; the assay was immunoSEQ multiplex PCR. The sample shows 120,000 or so clones, over 70% of them seen only once. What was sequenced was PBMCs. Every receptor here comes from a man younger than 35 in good health and CMV-seropositive. Both conserved end residues are part of each CDR3. The D gene is left open where the match is weak. Size is stated for part of the rows, as once, few or many counts, or as a class when the clone is expanded.

J: TRBJ2-7
size: NA
D: TRBD2
V: TRBV27
DNA: TGTGCCAGCAGTTTAACCCAGGCGGGAGGGCTCGGGGAGCAGTACTTC
CDR3: CASSLTQAGGLGEQYF

J: TRBJ1-2
size: once
D: NA
V: TRBV6-5
DNA: TGTGCCAGCAGCCGACAGAGCGCGTTAGGCTACACCTTC
CDR3: CASSRQSALGYTF

J: TRBJ1-2
size: NA
D: TRBD1
V: TRBV5-1
DNA: TGCGCCAGCAGGGCGGGACAGAACTATGGCTACACCTTC
CDR3: CASRAGQNYGYTF

J: TRBJ1-5
size: once
D: TRBD1
V: TRBV27
DNA: TGTGCCAGCTCTTGGGCCGGGACAGATAATCAGCCCCAGCATTTT
CDR3: CASSWAGTDNQPQHF

J: TRBJ1-1
size: NA
D: TRBD1
V: TRBV14
DNA: TGTGCCAGCAGCCAATCTGGGACAGGAAGGAACACTGAAGCTTTCTTT
CDR3: CASSQSGTGRNTEAFF

J: TRBJ2-7
size: NA
D: TRBD1
V: TRBV6-6
DNA: TGTGCCAGCAGTTCCATGGGGGGACAGGGCTACGAGCAGTACTTC
CDR3: CASSSMGGQGYEQYF

J: TRBJ2-1
size: NA
D: NA
V: TRBV5-1
DNA: TGCGCCAGCGGTATATCGGTCGGCTACAATGAGCAGTTCTTC
CDR3: CASGISVGYNEQFF

J: TRBJ2-3
size: NA
D: TRBD1
V: TRBV5-1
DNA: TGCGCCAGCAGCCTAACTTGGGACAGGGGCACAGATACGCAGTATTTT
CDR3: CASSLTWDRGTDTQYF

J: TRBJ2-5
size: NA
D: TRBD1
V: TRBV2
DNA: TGTGCCAGCACCGAAAGTGCCAGGGGGTACCAAGAGACCCAGTACTTC
CDR3: CASTESARGYQETQYF

J: TRBJ1-2
size: NA
D: NA
V: TRBV5-6
DNA: TGTGCCAGCAGCTTGGGGACAGTAGCTAACTATGGCTACACCTTC
CDR3: CASSLGTVANYGYTF

J: TRBJ2-7
size: NA
D: NA
V: TRBV7-8
DNA: TGTGCCAGCAGTGGTGCGGGTTCCGAGCAGTACTTC
CDR3: CASSGAGSEQYF

J: TRBJ2-3
size: NA
D: NA
V: TRBV21-1
DNA: TGTGCCAGCAGCAAAGTTGGTCGACAGGGCCGGGTGATGGATACGCAGTATTTT
CDR3: CASSKVGRQGRVMDTQYF

J: TRBJ2-6
size: NA
D: NA
V: TRBV25-1
DNA: TGTGCCAGCATTCTAGACAGGCAGGCTGGGGCCAACGTCCTGACTTTC
CDR3: CASILDRQAGANVLTF

J: TRBJ1-2
size: NA
D: NA
V: TRBV10-1
DNA: TGCGCCAGCAGTGACGGCCAGGGCGGTGGCTACACCTTC
CDR3: CASSDGQGGGYTF

J: TRBJ2-6
size: NA
D: NA
V: TRBV6-1
DNA: TGTGCCACCGCGGTCTCTGGGGCCAACGTCCTGACTTTC
CDR3: CATAVSGANVLTF

J: TRBJ1-4
size: NA
D: NA
V: TRBV19
DNA: TGTGCCAGTTCGGGGACCGGGGGGGAAAAACTGTTTTTT
CDR3: CASSGTGGEKLFF

J: TRBJ2-3
size: NA
D: TRBD1
V: TRBV5-5
DNA: TGTGCCAGCAGCTTACCGGGACAGGGATTAGATACGCAGTATTTT
CDR3: CASSLPGQGLDTQYF

J: TRBJ1-5
size: NA
D: NA
V: TRBV4-1
DNA: TGCGCCAGCAGCCAAGATATCCAGTTCAATCAGCCCCAGCATTTT
CDR3: CASSQDIQFNQPQHF

J: TRBJ2-1
size: NA
D: TRBD2
V: TRBV5-1
DNA: TGCGCCAGCAGCTTGGAGGTGGGAGCGGGACTCTACAATGAGCAGTTCTTC
CDR3: CASSLEVGAGLYNEQFF

J: TRBJ1-1
size: NA
D: TRBD1
V: TRBV5-4
DNA: TGTGCCAGCAGCTTGGGGGGAGATAGACAGGGTGAAGCTTTCTTT
CDR3: CASSLGGDRQGEAFF

J: TRBJ1-5
size: once
D: NA
V: TRBV6-1
DNA: TGTGCCAGCAGTGTGTGGGGGGGGAAGCAGCCCCAGCATTTT
CDR3: CASSVWGGKQPQHF

J: TRBJ2-7
size: once
D: TRBD2
V: TRBV18
DNA: TGTGCCAGCTCACCCCATGGAGGCGGGGGGGCCCACGAGCAGTACTTC
CDR3: CASSPHGGGGAHEQYF

J: TRBJ1-1
size: NA
D: NA
V: TRBV7-8
DNA: TGTGCCAGCCTCCCAGGGGCGAACACTGGAGCTTTCTTT
CDR3: CASLPGANTGAFF

J: TRBJ1-3
size: NA
D: NA
V: TRBV10-2
DNA: TGCGCCAGCAGTGAGAGTCGGCCGTACAGGCAAAGCTCTGGAAACACCATATATTTT
CDR3: CASSESRPYRQSSGNTIYF

J: TRBJ1-2
size: NA
D: NA
V: TRBV30
DNA: TGTGCCTGGAGAACAGTCGCGCGTGGCTACACCTTC
CDR3: CAWRTVARGYTF

J: TRBJ1-2
size: NA
D: TRBD1
V: TRBV7-9
DNA: TGTGCCAGCAGCTCGGGACAGGGCGAGGCTGTAGGCTACACCTTC
CDR3: CASSSGQGEAVGYTF

J: TRBJ2-7
size: once
D: TRBD2
V: TRBV5-1
DNA: TGCGCCAGCAGCATCCGGACTAGCGGGGTCTCCTACGAGCAGTACTTC
CDR3: CASSIRTSGVSYEQYF

J: TRBJ1-2
size: NA
D: NA
V: TRBV18
DNA: TGTGCCAGCTCACCACCTCAGGGGTATGGCTACACCTTC
CDR3: CASSPPQGYGYTF

J: TRBJ2-3
size: NA
D: NA
V: TRBV5-5
DNA: TGTGCCAGCAGCTTGGGTGGGGTAGCGGCACCTAGCACAGATACGCAGTATTTT
CDR3: CASSLGGVAAPSTDTQYF

J: TRBJ1-6
size: NA
D: NA
V: TRBV15
DNA: TGTGCCACCAGCAGGGACAGAAATAATTCACCCCTCCACTTT
CDR3: CATSRDRNNSPLHF

J: TRBJ1-2
size: NA
D: NA
V: TRBV5-1
DNA: TGCGCCAGCAGCCGAACAGCCCAGGCAAGTTCTAACTATGGCTACACCTTC
CDR3: CASSRTAQASSNYGYTF

J: TRBJ2-3
size: NA
D: TRBD2
V: TRBV4-1
DNA: TGCGCCAGCAGCCAATCAATAGCGGGGGGGCAAGATACGCAGTATTTT
CDR3: CASSQSIAGGQDTQYF

J: TRBJ2-7
size: NA
D: TRBD2
V: TRBV19
DNA: TGTGCCAGTAGCTTAGCTAGCGGGAGCTACGAGCAGTACTTC
CDR3: CASSLASGSYEQYF

J: TRBJ2-1
size: NA
D: TRBD2
V: TRBV7-9
DNA: TGTGCCAGCAGCCCAGCAACTCTAGCGGGAGCTCGGAATGAGCAGTTCTTC
CDR3: CASSPATLAGARNEQFF

J: TRBJ1-2
size: NA
D: TRBD1
V: TRBV2
DNA: TGTGCCAGCAGTGCAGGACAGGGCAACTATGGCTACACCTTC
CDR3: CASSAGQGNYGYTF

J: TRBJ1-1
size: NA
D: TRBD1
V: TRBV6-6
DNA: TGTGCCAGCAGTTCCGGGACAGACGTTCCAGCTTTCTTT
CDR3: CASSSGTDVPAFF

J: TRBJ1-5
size: NA
D: TRBD1
V: TRBV6-1
DNA: TGTGCCAGCAGTCCAGGGGGGAGTGATCAGCCCCAGCATTTT
CDR3: CASSPGGSDQPQHF

J: TRBJ2-2
size: NA
D: TRBD1
V: TRBV5-4
DNA: TGTGCCAGCAGTCCCTGGTCAGGGGGCGGCACCGGGGAGCTGTTTTTT
CDR3: CASSPWSGGGTGELFF

J: TRBJ2-3
size: NA
D: NA
V: TRBV18
DNA: TGTGCCAGCTCACCGACAAGCACAGATACGCAGTATTTT
CDR3: CASSPTSTDTQYF

J: TRBJ1-2
size: once
D: TRBD1
V: TRBV5-6
DNA: TGTGCCAGCAGCTTGACCGGGACAGGGGCAAACTATGGCTACACCTTC
CDR3: CASSLTGTGANYGYTF

J: TRBJ2-1
size: once
D: TRBD2
V: TRBV5-1
DNA: TGCGCCAGTGGGACTAGCGGGAGTAATGAGCAGTTCTTC
CDR3: CASGTSGSNEQFF

J: TRBJ2-2
size: once
D: TRBD2
V: TRBV5-1
DNA: TGCGCCAGCACGCCAGCGGGAGGCGAGGGCACCGGGGAGCTGTTTTTT
CDR3: CASTPAGGEGTGELFF

J: TRBJ1-5
size: NA
D: NA
V: TRBV4-1
DNA: TGCGCCAGCAGCCGCAACGCAGGGTATAACAATCAGCCCCAGCATTTT
CDR3: CASSRNAGYNNQPQHF

J: TRBJ2-5
size: NA
D: TRBD1
V: TRBV10-3
DNA: TGTGCCATCAGTGAATGGACAGGGAGCCAAGAGACCCAGTACTTC
CDR3: CAISEWTGSQETQYF

J: TRBJ1-2
size: NA
D: NA
V: TRBV27
DNA: TGTGCCAGCAGTTCCAATACAGGGAAGGGCTACACCTTC
CDR3: CASSSNTGKGYTF